Presented here are 18 T cell receptor beta chains from one specimen sequenced in a study of human T cells and chemical hapten exposure. Time point of the sample: pre-sensitization, week 0. Treatment noted: therapeutic diphenylcyclopropenone sensitization with weekly scalp DPC. A single record per CDR3 protein comes from TCRdb applying MiXCR to the RACE reads. The data show 100,000 to 150,000 distinct CDR3 sequences, with approximately 12% seen just once and approximately 2.6% held by the top ten. The sample was whole blood, taken in connection with sensitization to the hapten diphenylcyclopropenone (DPC). The receptor set was obtained from a woman younger than 35 with alopecia areata. Some clones in this sample may be carry-over from other donors' samples.

V gene TRBV6-5 combines with J gene TRBJ1-6; D is unclear. The CDR3 covers 12 residues. The V gene lost 10 bases and the J gene lost 6 bases, with 10 bases spanning the gap. CDR1 is MNHEY and CDR2 is SVGAGI in the germline V gene. CDR3 amino acids: CATRPTNSPLHF. CDR3 nucleotide sequence: TGTGCCACCAGACCTACTAATTCACCCCTCCACTTT.

This clonotype was recorded a few times. V gene TRBV12-3 or TRBV12-4 combines with J gene TRBJ2-7, with TRBD2 matching 9 bases. Losses at the gene ends were 4 bases for V and 5 bases for J; bases not matched to a gene: 9. The CDR3 extends over 15 amino acids. CDR3 nucleotide sequence: TGTGCCAGCAGTTCAGCGGGGGGCCACGGACACGAGCAGTACTTC. This encodes CASSSAGGHGHEQYF.

This clonotype was detected only a few times. The V gene is TRBV3-1, the J gene TRBJ2-7, with D possibly matching TRBD2 (5 bases). The length of the CDR3 is 15 residues. Trimming pared 0 bases from V and 5 bases from J, leaving 14 bases between. The germline V gene encodes CDR1 LGHDT and CDR2 YNNKEL (reference sequence). The CDR3 DNA follows: TGTGCCAGCAGCCAAGATTCGGGGAAGTGGAACGAGCAGTACTTC. Its protein product is CASSQDSGKWNEQYF.

This clonotype was counted a few times. The chain couples TRBV7-6 to TRBJ2-3; D is unclear. The CDR3 runs to 14 residues. Germline V gene sequence: CDR1 SGHVS, CDR2 FNYEAQ. V was trimmed by 3 bases and J by 4 bases, leaving 11 bases between them. The CDR3 spells CASSFFPSADTQYF. The CDR3 DNA follows: TGTGCCAGCAGCTTTTTCCCGAGCGCAGATACGCAGTATTTT.

A few counts support this clonotype. This chain uses TRBV3-1 with TRBJ2-1; D uncertain. Germline lookup yields CDR1 LGHDT and CDR2 YNNKEL (reference sequence). Between the trimmed V and J ends, which lost 2 bases and 8 bases, there was a span of 16 bases. CDR3 length equals 15 residues. The DNA of the CDR3 is TGTGCCAGCAGCCAATCGCGTCCCACGGTCGATGAGCAGTTCTTC. It encodes CASSQSRPTVDEQFF.

This clonotype was seen at least ten times. V gene TRBV18 combines with J gene TRBJ2-1; maybe TRBD2 (7 bases). V was shortened by 0 bases and J by 9 bases, with 18 bases between the two germline ends. Looked up from germline, CDR1 is KGHSH and CDR2 is LQKENI. The CDR3 contains 16 residues. This CDR3 reads CASSPPSAGAGVEQFF. The CDR3 DNA sequence: TGTGCCAGCTCACCACCTTCTGCGGGGGCGGGAGTTGAGCAGTTCTTC.

In its sample, this clonotype was seen a few times. The chain is built from TRBV11-2 and TRBJ2-1, with D possibly being TRBD2 (5 bases). V was pared by 1 base and J by 6 bases, with 13 bases between. CDR1 SGHAT and CDR2 FQNNGV come from the germline V gene. CDR3 length: 15 amino acids. CDR3 residues: CASSLAAGRGNEQFF. The DNA of the CDR3 is TGTGCCAGCAGCTTAGCCGCGGGCCGGGGCAATGAGCAGTTCTTC.

About this clonotype: Germline and junction disagree at one end, which may indicate a read error. The V gene is TRBV6-1, the J gene TRBJ1-2, with D possibly matching TRBD1 (5 bases). The CDR3 sequence is 13 residues long. The germline gives CDR1 MNHNS, CDR2 SASEGT. DNA of the CDR3: TGTGCCAGCACCCCCTGGGGCAACTATGCCTACACCTTC. This sequence encodes CASTPWGNYAYTF.

This clonotype was found many times. V gene TRBV27 combines with J gene TRBJ1-5; 9 bases are shared with TRBD1. Trimming took 4 bases from V and 3 from J; bases not matched to a gene: 13. Germline CDR1 and CDR2: MNHEY and SMNVEV (reference sequence). The length of the CDR3 is 18 residues. The CDR3 nucleotides are TGTGCCAGCAGTTCGATACCCGGGACAGGGTTTCACAATCAGCCCCAGCATTTT. Translation gives CASSSIPGTGFHNQPQHF.

This clonotype was detected many times. This chain connects TRBV19 to TRBJ2-2; D gene uncertain. V lost 7 bases and J lost 5, with 17 bases in between. There are 15 residues in the CDR3. The germline V gene has CDR1 LNHDA and CDR2 SQIVND (reference sequence). The CDR3 loop is CASKLLQMGTGELFF. The CDR3 DNA sequence: TGTGCCAGTAAATTACTCCAAATGGGGACCGGGGAGCTGTTTTTT.

This clonotype appeared a few times. The chain is built from TRBV19 and TRBJ2-7; D tentatively fits TRBD1 or TRBD2 (5 bases each). The CDR3 spans 14 residues. V was clipped by 11 bases and J by 0 bases, with 17 bases between them. CDR1 and CDR2 (germline): LNHDA, SQIVND (reference sequence). The CDR3 DNA sequence: TGTGCCGAATCCGGGACGCTCAGCTCCTACGAGCAGTACTTC. Its protein is CAESGTLSSYEQYF.

The chain joins TRBV10-3 to TRBJ2-7; 8 bases fit TRBD1. This CDR3 is built from 19 residues. V lost 3 bases to trimming and J lost 0 bases; unmatched junction nucleotides: 16. The germline V gene encodes CDR1 ENHRY and CDR2 SYGVKD. The DNA of the CDR3 is TGTGCCATCAGTGATCCAACCGGGCAGGGGGCAAGGGGCTCCTACGAGCAGTACTTC. It specifies CAISDPTGQGARGSYEQYF.

This clonotype was seen many times. The chain combines TRBV18 with TRBJ2-1; weak D call: TRBD2 (6 bases). CDR3 length equals 14 residues. Trimming left V 6 bases short and J 0 bases short, with 9 bases between. CDR1 and CDR2 (germline): KGHSH, LQKENI. CDR3 sequence: CASSGGSSYNEQFF. For the CDR3, the DNA is TGTGCCAGCTCTGGGGGGAGCTCCTACAATGAGCAGTTCTTC.

J is TRBJ2-3 and V is TRBV29-1; D might be TRBD2 (5 bases). Per germline, CDR1 SQVTM and CDR2 ANQGSEA. This CDR3 spans 15 amino acids. V shed 4 bases and J shed 3 bases, with 17 bases lying between them. For the CDR3, the DNA is TGCAGCGTTGGGAAGACTAACCCAGCGACAGATACGCAGTATTTT. Translated, it gives CSVGKTNPATDTQYF.

This clonotype was counted only a few times. V is TRBV12-3 or TRBV12-4 and J is TRBJ2-5; TRBD2 aligns across 8 bases. The V and J ends lost 7 bases and 1 base, in that order; junction bases with no gene match: 8. The CDR3 has 15 amino acids. CDR3: CASTSGLGSQETQYF. CDR3 sequence (DNA): TGTGCCAGCACATCGGGACTAGGGAGCCAAGAGACCCAGTACTTC.

This chain links TRBV18 with TRBJ1-6; D is unclear. From germline, CDR1 is KGHSH and CDR2 LQKENI. The CDR3 length is 13 residues. Trimming took off 2 bases at V and 8 bases at J, with 7 bases between the two ends. CDR3 bases: TGTGCCAGCTCACCAGTGGGCGATTCACCCCTCCACTTT. As protein: CASSPVGDSPLHF.

This clonotype has just a few counts. This chain links TRBV7-9 with TRBJ2-1; D not resolved. The CDR3 loop spans 15 amino acids. The V and J ends lost 5 bases and 2 bases respectively, with 13 bases between them. Looked up from germline, CDR1 is SEHNR and CDR2 is FQNEAQ (reference sequence). In nucleotides, the CDR3 is TGTGCCAGCAGCCCGGCGATCCAGCCCTACAATGAGCAGTTCTTC. It encodes CASSPAIQPYNEQFF.

This clonotype was counted many times. V gene TRBV12-3 or TRBV12-4 combines with J gene TRBJ2-1; 10 bases map to TRBD2. Losses at the gene ends were 7 bases for V and 7 bases for J; bases not matched to a gene: 4. The CDR3 spans 13 residues. CDR3 protein: CASKREGSNEQFF. The CDR3 coding sequence is TGTGCCAGCAAGCGGGAGGGGTCGAATGAGCAGTTCTTC.